This T cell receptor (beta chain) was sequenced in a study of Tregs in tolerant kidney transplant recipients. The nonmyeloablative bone marrow transplants came from related graft donors, with transient mixed chimerism. Clones were sequenced by immunoSEQ multiplex PCR, and TCRdb holds only the in-frame ones, with some missing. There are tens of thousands of clones in the sample; roughly 90% occur only once, and around 1.6% lies in the top ten. The receptor was isolated from a human patient who received a combined kidney and bone marrow transplant. The graft donor may be the source of some T cells. The specimen was CD4+ T cells from blood (PBMCs), collected 24 months after the transplant.

The DNA of the CDR3 is TGTGCCAGTAGTTCGGGCAGGGGGCCAGCACATAGCTCCTACGAGCAGTACTTC. Its translation: CASSSGRGPAHSSYEQYF. V gene TRBV19 combines with J gene TRBJ2-7; 8 nucleotides match TRBD1. V lost 5 bases, J lost 0 bases, and 15 bases stayed unmatched. Germline loops: CDR1 LNHDA, CDR2 SQIVND (reference sequence). This CDR3 spans 18 amino acids.